A selection of T cell receptor beta chains follows, all from one sample in a study of T cells after yellow fever vaccination. TCRdb fed the 5' RACE reads into MiXCR, producing one record per CDR3 protein. The table includes hundreds of thousands of distinct CDR3 sequences, around 4% detected once. Source: PBMCs, taken on the day of the yellow fever booster vaccination. These TCRs come from a man younger than 35 who received the YFV17D yellow fever vaccine. CDR3s include the opening cysteine and the closing phenylalanine or tryptophan. A D gene is named only where the DNA matches it firmly. Expanded clones get a size class; other rows say once, few or many, or leave the size out.

CDR3	DNA	V	J	D	size
CASSYAQSYGYTF	TGTGCCAGCAGTTACGCACAGAGCTATGGCTACACCTTC	TRBV6-5	TRBJ1-2	NA	NA
CASRSFSNQPQHF	TGTGCCAGCCGGTCGTTTAGCAATCAGCCCCAGCATTTT	TRBV12-3/TRBV12-4	TRBJ1-5	NA	NA
CASSELTGVDTQYF	TGTGCCAGCAGTGAGTTGACGGGGGTAGATACGCAGTATTTT	TRBV6-1	TRBJ2-3	NA	many
CASSITSPGELFF	TGTGCCAGTAGTATTACTAGCCCCGGGGAGCTGTTTTTT	TRBV19	TRBJ2-2	NA	NA
CASSNIQQGNTEAFF	TGCGCCAGCAGCAATATTCAGCAGGGGAACACTGAAGCTTTCTTT	TRBV5-1	TRBJ1-1	NA	many
CASSNARAGGNTIYF	TGCGCCAGCAGCAATGCGCGGGCAGGTGGAAACACCATATATTTT	TRBV5-1	TRBJ1-3	NA	many
CASSLAPISGNTIYF	TGTGCCAGCAGCTTAGCCCCTATCTCTGGAAACACCATATATTTT	TRBV11-2	TRBJ1-3	NA	NA
CASRTRGGTDTQYF	TGTGCCAGCAGGACCCGAGGGGGCACAGATACGCAGTATTTT	TRBV2	TRBJ2-3	NA	NA
CASSSHSGGDYYEQYF	TGTGCCAGCAGCTCCCATAGCGGGGGAGACTACTACGAGCAGTACTTC	TRBV7-3	TRBJ2-7	TRBD2	NA
CASSRPGLAGVYNEQFF	TGCGCCAGCAGCCGCCCGGGACTAGCGGGGGTCTACAATGAGCAGTTCTTC	TRBV5-1	TRBJ2-1	TRBD2	few
CASSYPSGTVADTQYF	TGTGCCAGCAGTTACCCTAGCGGGACCGTAGCAGATACGCAGTATTTT	TRBV6-2/TRBV6-3	TRBJ2-3	TRBD2	many
CASRDSGTGGRQPQHF	TGTGCCAGCAGGGATTCCGGGACAGGGGGGCGTCAGCCCCAGCATTTT	TRBV2	TRBJ1-5	TRBD1	NA
CASSEQGAQDTQYF	TGTGCCAGCAGTGAGCAGGGGGCGCAAGATACGCAGTATTTT	TRBV6-1	TRBJ2-3	TRBD1	many